Listed below are T cell receptor beta chains from one sample, sequenced in a study of T-cell memory formation after mild COVID-19. TCRdb independently ran MiXCR on the 5' RACE reads; one entry per CDR3 protein. The sample includes almost 550,000 distinct CDR3 sequences, about a fifth of them seen just once. Sequenced input: PBMCs or a T cell subset sorted from them (not recorded which). These receptors all come from an adult woman who had mild COVID-19 (a few samples of this study predate the infection). Cell type and time point are not known. CDR3s include the opening cysteine and the closing phenylalanine or tryptophan. The order of the fields is CDR3 protein, CDR3 DNA, J gene, clone size, V gene, D gene. A D gene is named only where the DNA matches it firmly. The size entry is marked missing in some rows and otherwise reads once, few, many or a size class.

CDR3aa: CASSQTLAGEQYF; CDR3nt: TGTGCCAGCAGCCAAACACTAGCCGGCGAGCAGTACTTC; j_gene: TRBJ2-7; abundance: few; v_gene: TRBV3-1; d_gene: NA
CDR3aa: CASSLTLGNTEAFF; CDR3nt: TGTGCCAGCAGCCTTACCCTAGGAAACACTGAAGCTTTCTTT; j_gene: TRBJ1-1; abundance: NA; v_gene: TRBV7-9; d_gene: NA
CDR3aa: CASSPLGTGGDTQYF; CDR3nt: TGTGCCAGCAGCCCGCTGGGGACAGGAGGAGATACGCAGTATTTT; j_gene: TRBJ2-3; abundance: NA; v_gene: TRBV7-3; d_gene: TRBD1
CDR3aa: CATRGSSYNEQFF; CDR3nt: TGTGCCACCCGGGGGAGCTCCTACAATGAGCAGTTCTTC; j_gene: TRBJ2-1; abundance: NA; v_gene: TRBV18; d_gene: NA
CDR3aa: CASRLQGQGGYTF; CDR3nt: TGTGCCAGCAGGTTACAGGGGCAAGGTGGCTACACCTTC; j_gene: TRBJ1-2; abundance: NA; v_gene: TRBV6-5; d_gene: TRBD1
CDR3aa: CASSLGARSETQYF; CDR3nt: TGTGCCAGCAGCTTGGGGGCGAGGTCGGAGACCCAGTACTTC; j_gene: TRBJ2-5; abundance: NA; v_gene: TRBV5-6; d_gene: NA
CDR3aa: CASSFFGTGGPGRYNEQFF; CDR3nt: TGTGCCAGCAGTTTTTTCGGGACAGGGGGCCCTGGCCGATACAATGAGCAGTTCTTC; j_gene: TRBJ2-1; abundance: few; v_gene: TRBV27; d_gene: TRBD1
CDR3aa: CSAETGGGNTIYF; CDR3nt: TGCAGTGCTGAGACAGGGGGAGGAAACACCATATATTTT; j_gene: TRBJ1-3; abundance: NA; v_gene: TRBV20-1; d_gene: TRBD1
CDR3aa: CASSLAEGGPTYEQYF; CDR3nt: TGTGCCAGCAGCTTAGCGGAGGGCGGTCCAACCTACGAGCAGTACTTC; j_gene: TRBJ2-7; abundance: medium-sized; v_gene: TRBV7-8; d_gene: NA
CDR3aa: CASSPPQGSYEQYF; CDR3nt: TGTGCCAGCTCACCACCTCAGGGGTCCTACGAGCAGTACTTC; j_gene: TRBJ2-7; abundance: few; v_gene: TRBV18; d_gene: NA
CDR3aa: CASSTQGGVTEAFF; CDR3nt: TGTGCCAGCAGCACACAGGGGGGAGTCACTGAAGCTTTCTTT; j_gene: TRBJ1-1; abundance: NA; v_gene: TRBV2; d_gene: TRBD1
CDR3aa: CASSPLQGNDEKLFF; CDR3nt: TGTGCCAGCTCACCACTACAGGGAAACGATGAAAAACTGTTTTTT; j_gene: TRBJ1-4; abundance: NA; v_gene: TRBV18; d_gene: NA
CDR3aa: CASSKCPWKGEDEQFF; CDR3nt: TGTGCCAGCAGCAAATGCCCCTGGAAGGGCGAAGATGAGCAGTTCTTC; j_gene: TRBJ2-1; abundance: few; v_gene: TRBV21-1; d_gene: NA
CDR3aa: CASSLRTAATYGYTF; CDR3nt: TGTGCCAGCAGTTTACGAACAGCGGCCACGTATGGCTACACCTTC; j_gene: TRBJ1-2; abundance: NA; v_gene: TRBV12-3/TRBV12-4; d_gene: NA
CDR3aa: CASSKTGAKPNEQFF; CDR3nt: TGTGCCAGCTCGAAAACGGGGGCGAAACCGAATGAGCAGTTCTTC; j_gene: TRBJ2-1; abundance: few; v_gene: TRBV18; d_gene: NA
CDR3aa: CSVEGIRTGDYEQYF; CDR3nt: TGCAGCGTTGAGGGAATCCGGACAGGAGACTACGAGCAGTACTTC; j_gene: TRBJ2-7; abundance: NA; v_gene: TRBV29-1; d_gene: TRBD1
CDR3aa: CASSLVVSIGNTIYF; CDR3nt: TGTGCCAGCAGTTTGGTCGTCTCAATTGGAAACACCATATATTTT; j_gene: TRBJ1-3; abundance: NA; v_gene: TRBV12-3/TRBV12-4; d_gene: NA
CDR3aa: CASSYAGGTQYF; CDR3nt: TGTGCCAGCAGTTATGCCGGGGGTACGCAGTATTTT; j_gene: TRBJ2-3; abundance: few; v_gene: TRBV12-3/TRBV12-4; d_gene: NA
CDR3aa: CSVVWGSAYEQYF; CDR3nt: TGCAGCGTTGTTTGGGGCTCGGCCTACGAGCAGTACTTC; j_gene: TRBJ2-7; abundance: few; v_gene: TRBV29-1; d_gene: NA
CDR3aa: CASSADRPTLHF; CDR3nt: TGTGCCAGCAGCGCGGACAGACCCACCCTCCACTTT; j_gene: TRBJ1-6; abundance: NA; v_gene: TRBV7-2; d_gene: NA
CDR3aa: CATSRRGSGANVLTF; CDR3nt: TGTGCCACCAGCAGACGGGGGTCTGGGGCCAACGTCCTGACTTTC; j_gene: TRBJ2-6; abundance: NA; v_gene: TRBV15; d_gene: NA
CDR3aa: CASSYSAGGIKETQYF; CDR3nt: TGTGCCAGCAGTTACTCCGCGGGGGGAATAAAAGAGACCCAGTACTTC; j_gene: TRBJ2-5; abundance: NA; v_gene: TRBV6-2/TRBV6-3; d_gene: TRBD2
CDR3aa: CASSRPSGNYNEQFF; CDR3nt: TGTGCCAGCAGCCGACCTAGCGGGAACTACAATGAGCAGTTCTTC; j_gene: TRBJ2-1; abundance: NA; v_gene: TRBV3-1; d_gene: TRBD2
CDR3aa: CASSQAKGGYEQYF; CDR3nt: TGCGCCAGCAGCCAAGCAAAGGGGGGGTACGAGCAGTACTTC; j_gene: TRBJ2-7; abundance: NA; v_gene: TRBV4-1; d_gene: NA
CDR3aa: CASREQGAYGYTF; CDR3nt: TGTGCCAGCAGAGAACAGGGGGCTTACGGCTACACCTTC; j_gene: TRBJ1-2; abundance: NA; v_gene: TRBV2; d_gene: TRBD1
CDR3aa: CASSSLLSALRGTEAFF; CDR3nt: TGTGCCAGCAGTTCCCTATTGAGTGCCCTGAGGGGCACTGAAGCTTTCTTT; j_gene: TRBJ1-1; abundance: NA; v_gene: TRBV6-5; d_gene: NA
CDR3aa: CAISVWTVAGYGYTF; CDR3nt: TGTGCCATCAGTGTCTGGACAGTGGCGGGCTATGGCTACACCTTC; j_gene: TRBJ1-2; abundance: NA; v_gene: TRBV10-3; d_gene: NA
CDR3aa: CAWSVPGGRETQYF; CDR3nt: TGTGCCTGGAGTGTCCCGGGGGGACGGGAGACCCAGTACTTC; j_gene: TRBJ2-5; abundance: NA; v_gene: TRBV30; d_gene: TRBD2
CDR3aa: CAWTPYGGFGYTF; CDR3nt: TGTGCCTGGACCCCTTATGGGGGGTTTGGCTACACCTTC; j_gene: TRBJ1-2; abundance: few; v_gene: TRBV30; d_gene: NA
CDR3aa: CASSVATGRGATEAFF; CDR3nt: TGTGCCAGCAGCGTAGCGACCGGGAGGGGTGCCACTGAAGCTTTCTTT; j_gene: TRBJ1-1; abundance: NA; v_gene: TRBV9; d_gene: NA